This T cell receptor beta chain appears in the sequencing data of a study of blood T cell repertoires in COVID-19. About the research overall: From T cells, B-cell-depleted T cells, or PBMCs came the material, which was cDNA or gDNA.

TCRdb keeps only in-frame clones here, not all; method: immunoSEQ multiplex PCR. The data show about 240,000 clones, with around 85% seen just once and 3% to 4% held by the top ten. This TCR was recovered from a woman in her thirties or forties with acute COVID-19. Sequencing input: PBMCs or T cells enriched from blood (not recorded which).

CDR3 sequence: CASSYSGRSYNEQFF. CDR3 nucleotide sequence: TGTGCCAGCAGCTATAGCGGGAGATCTTACAATGAGCAGTTCTTC. This chain joins TRBV11-3 and TRBJ2-1, with TRBD2 matching over 9 bases. Germline trimming cut 4 bases from V and 4 bases from J; bases unmatched to any gene: 5. CDR3 length equals 15 residues. Germline V gene data show CDR1 as SGHNT and CDR2 as YENEEA.